This TCR beta chain is drawn from a study of T cell repertoires in cytomegalovirus infection. Study in general: CMV epitopes, recently identified HLA-C-restricted and well-studied HLA-B-restricted, were used.

TCRdb passed the reads through MiXCR, listing each CDR3 protein once. The sample shows about half a million distinct CDR3 sequences, approximately 46% of them seen only once. Study results and limitations: Pooled public TCR beta family frequency picked out CMV carriers with the relevant HLA. Dominant in the ex vivo response were TCR beta clonotypes restricted by HLA-C and specific for CMV.

This clonotype was picked up a small number of times. Its target is unknown. The sequencing used cultured PBMCs, collected from culture after CMV antigen stimulation. The sequence was obtained from a human donor in good health (CMV status not recorded). Some clones in this sample may be carry-over from other donors' samples.

The CDR3 bases are TGTGCCAGCAGCTTAGGGCTAGTAGGCACGCAGTATTTT. As protein: CASSLGLVGTQYF. This chain connects TRBV7-6 to TRBJ2-3; D is uncertain. The V end was cut by 1 base, the J end by 9 bases, with 11 bases between. The CDR3 runs 13 residues. Germline V gene lookup returns CDR1 SGHVS and CDR2 FNYEAQ.